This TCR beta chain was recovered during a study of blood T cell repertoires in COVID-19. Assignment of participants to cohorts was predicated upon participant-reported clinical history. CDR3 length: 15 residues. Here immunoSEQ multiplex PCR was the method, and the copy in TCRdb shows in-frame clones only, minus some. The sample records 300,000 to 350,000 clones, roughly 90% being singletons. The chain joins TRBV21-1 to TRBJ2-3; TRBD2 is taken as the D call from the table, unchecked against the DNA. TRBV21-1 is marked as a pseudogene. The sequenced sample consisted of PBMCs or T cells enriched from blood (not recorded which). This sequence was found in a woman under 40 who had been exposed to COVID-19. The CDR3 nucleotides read TGTGCCAGCAGCTTCTTAGCGGGAGCCATAGATACGCAGTATTTT. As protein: CASSFLAGAIDTQYF.